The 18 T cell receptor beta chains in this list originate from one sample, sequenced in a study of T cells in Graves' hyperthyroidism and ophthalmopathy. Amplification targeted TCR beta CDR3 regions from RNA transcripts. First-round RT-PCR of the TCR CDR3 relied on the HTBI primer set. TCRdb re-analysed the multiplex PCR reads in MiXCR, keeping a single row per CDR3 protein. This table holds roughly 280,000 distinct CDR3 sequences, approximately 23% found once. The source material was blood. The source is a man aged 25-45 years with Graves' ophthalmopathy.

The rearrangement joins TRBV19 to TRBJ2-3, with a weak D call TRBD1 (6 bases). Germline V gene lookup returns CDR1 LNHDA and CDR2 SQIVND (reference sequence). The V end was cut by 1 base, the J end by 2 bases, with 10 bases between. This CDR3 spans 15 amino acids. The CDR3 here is CASSIGQGFTDTQYF. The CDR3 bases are TGTGCCAGTAGTATAGGGCAGGGGTTCACAGATACGCAGTATTTT.

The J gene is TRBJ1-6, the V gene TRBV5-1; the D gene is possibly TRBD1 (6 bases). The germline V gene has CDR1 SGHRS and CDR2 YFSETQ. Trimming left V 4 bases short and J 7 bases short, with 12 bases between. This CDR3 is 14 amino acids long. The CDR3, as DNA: TGCGCCAGCAGCGAGGTGGGGGCCAATTCACCCCTCCACTTT. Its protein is CASSEVGANSPLHF. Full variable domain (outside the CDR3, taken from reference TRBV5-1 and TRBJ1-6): KAGVTQTPRYLIKTRGQQVTLSCSPISGHRSVSWYQQTPGQGLQFLFEYFSETQRNKGNFPGRFSGRQFSNSRSEMNVSTLELGDSALYLCASSEVGANSPLHFGNGTRLTVT.

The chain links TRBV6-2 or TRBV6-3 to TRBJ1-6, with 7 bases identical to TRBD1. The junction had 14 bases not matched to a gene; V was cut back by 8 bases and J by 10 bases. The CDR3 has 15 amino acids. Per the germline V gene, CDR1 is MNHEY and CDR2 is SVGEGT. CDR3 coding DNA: TGTGCCAGCCACCGAAGTTCGAGGGGGCCGTCACCCCTCCACTTT. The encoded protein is CASHRSSRGPSPLHF.

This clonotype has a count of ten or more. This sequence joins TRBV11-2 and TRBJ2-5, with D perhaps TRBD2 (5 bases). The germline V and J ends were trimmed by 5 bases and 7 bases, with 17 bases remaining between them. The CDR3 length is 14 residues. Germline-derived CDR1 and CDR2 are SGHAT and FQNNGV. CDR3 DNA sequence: TGTGCCAGCAGCCTTGTGGACTTTAGTGGGACCCAGTACTTC. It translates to CASSLVDFSGTQYF. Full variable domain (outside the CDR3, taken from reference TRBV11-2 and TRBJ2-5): EAGVAQSPRYKIIEKRQSVAFWCNPISGHATLYWYQQILGQGPKLLIQFQNNGVVDDSQLPKDRFSAERLKGVDSTLKIQPAKLEDSAVYLCASSLVDFSGTQYFGPGTRLLVL.

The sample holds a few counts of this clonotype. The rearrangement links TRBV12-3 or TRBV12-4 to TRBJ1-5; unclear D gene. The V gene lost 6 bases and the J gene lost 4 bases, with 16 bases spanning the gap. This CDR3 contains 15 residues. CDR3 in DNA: TGTGCCAGCAGCTCGTGGGGATTGGGGAATCAGCCCCAGCATTTT. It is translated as CASSSWGLGNQPQHF.

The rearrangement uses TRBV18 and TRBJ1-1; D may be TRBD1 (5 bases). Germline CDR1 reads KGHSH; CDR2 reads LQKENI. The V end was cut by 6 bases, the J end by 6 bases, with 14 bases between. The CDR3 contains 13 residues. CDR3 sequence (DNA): TGTGCCAGCTCCCGCAGGGAGCGGTCTGAAGCTTTCTTT. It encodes CASSRRERSEAFF.

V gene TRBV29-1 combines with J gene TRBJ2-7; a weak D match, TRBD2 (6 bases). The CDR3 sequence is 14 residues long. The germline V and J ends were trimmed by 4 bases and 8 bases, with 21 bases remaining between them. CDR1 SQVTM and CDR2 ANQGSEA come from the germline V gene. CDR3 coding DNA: TGCAGCGTTGGGTGGGGGGACTCATCTACGAAGCAGTACTTC. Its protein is CSVGWGDSSTKQYF.

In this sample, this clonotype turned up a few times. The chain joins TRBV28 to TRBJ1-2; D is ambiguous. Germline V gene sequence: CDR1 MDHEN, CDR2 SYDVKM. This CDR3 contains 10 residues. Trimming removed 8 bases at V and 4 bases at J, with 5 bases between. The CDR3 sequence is CASGSYGYTF. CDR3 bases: TGTGCCAGCGGGAGCTATGGCTACACCTTC.

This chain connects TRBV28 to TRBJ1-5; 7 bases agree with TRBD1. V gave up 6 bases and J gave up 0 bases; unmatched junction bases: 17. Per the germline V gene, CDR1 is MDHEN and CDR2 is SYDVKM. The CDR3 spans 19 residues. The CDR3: CASSTTPRDRERSNQPQHF. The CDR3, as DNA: TGTGCCAGCAGCACAACACCCCGAGACAGGGAGCGTAGCAATCAGCCCCAGCATTTT.

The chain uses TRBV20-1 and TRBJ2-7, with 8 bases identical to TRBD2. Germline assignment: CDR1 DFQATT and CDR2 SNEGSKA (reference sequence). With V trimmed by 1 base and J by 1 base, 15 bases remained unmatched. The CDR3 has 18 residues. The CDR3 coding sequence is TGCAGTGCTAGAGCCCTGGTGGTAGCGGGGACCCCGTCCTACGAGCAGTACTTC. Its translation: CSARALVVAGTPSYEQYF.

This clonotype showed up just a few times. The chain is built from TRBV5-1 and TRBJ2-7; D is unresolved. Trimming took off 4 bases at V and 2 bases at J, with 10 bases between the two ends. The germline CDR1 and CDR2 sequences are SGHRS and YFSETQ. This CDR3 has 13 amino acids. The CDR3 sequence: CASSHEDTYEQYF. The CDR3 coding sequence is TGCGCCAGCAGCCACGAAGACACCTACGAGCAGTACTTC.

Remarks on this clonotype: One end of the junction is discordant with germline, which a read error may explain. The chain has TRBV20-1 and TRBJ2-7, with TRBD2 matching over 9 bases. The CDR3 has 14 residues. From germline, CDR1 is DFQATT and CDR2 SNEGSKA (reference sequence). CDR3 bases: TGCAGTGCAAGAGTTGGGCTAGCGGGGTACGAGCAGTACTTC. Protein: CSARVGLAGYEQYF.

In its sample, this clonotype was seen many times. The CDR3 DNA is TGTGCCAGCAGCCTTACGGGGGCGCGCAATCAGCCCCAGCATTTT. Residues: CASSLTGARNQPQHF. The V call is TRBV28, the J call TRBJ1-5; a possible D gene is TRBD1 (6 bases). The CDR3 is 15 residues long. The V and J ends lost 6 bases and 2 bases respectively, with 14 bases between them. Germline CDR1 is MDHEN and CDR2 is SYDVKM.

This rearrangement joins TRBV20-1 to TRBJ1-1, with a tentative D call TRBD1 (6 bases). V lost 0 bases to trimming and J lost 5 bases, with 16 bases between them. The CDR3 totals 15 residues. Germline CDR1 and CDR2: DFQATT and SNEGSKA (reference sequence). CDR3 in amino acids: CSARDLGGLWTEAFF. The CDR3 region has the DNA TGCAGTGCTAGAGATTTGGGGGGGCTTTGGACTGAAGCTTTCTTT.

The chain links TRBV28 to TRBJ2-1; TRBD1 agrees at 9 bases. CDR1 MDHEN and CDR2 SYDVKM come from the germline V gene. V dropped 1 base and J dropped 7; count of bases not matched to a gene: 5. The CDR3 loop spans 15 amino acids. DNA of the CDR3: TGTGCCAGCAGTTTATCTGGGACAGGGATAAATGAGCAGTTCTTC. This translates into CASSLSGTGINEQFF. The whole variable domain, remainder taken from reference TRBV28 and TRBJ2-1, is DVKVTQSSRYLVKRTGEKVFLECVQDMDHENMFWYRQDPGLGLRLIYFSYDVKMKEKGDIPEGYSVSREKKERFSLILESASTNQTSMYLCASSLSGTGINEQFFGPGTRLTVL.

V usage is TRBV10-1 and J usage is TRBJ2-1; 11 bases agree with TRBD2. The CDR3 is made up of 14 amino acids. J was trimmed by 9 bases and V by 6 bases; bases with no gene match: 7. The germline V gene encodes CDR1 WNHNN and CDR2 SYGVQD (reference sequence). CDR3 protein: CASRDSGRASEQFF. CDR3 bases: TGCGCCAGCAGAGATAGCGGGAGGGCCAGTGAGCAGTTCTTC.

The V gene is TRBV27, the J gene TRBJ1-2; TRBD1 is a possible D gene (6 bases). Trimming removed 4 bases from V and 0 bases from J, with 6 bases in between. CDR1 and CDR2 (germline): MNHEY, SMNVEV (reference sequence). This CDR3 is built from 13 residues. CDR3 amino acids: CASSYRANYGYTF. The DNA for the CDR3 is TGTGCCAGCAGTTACAGGGCTAACTATGGCTACACCTTC.

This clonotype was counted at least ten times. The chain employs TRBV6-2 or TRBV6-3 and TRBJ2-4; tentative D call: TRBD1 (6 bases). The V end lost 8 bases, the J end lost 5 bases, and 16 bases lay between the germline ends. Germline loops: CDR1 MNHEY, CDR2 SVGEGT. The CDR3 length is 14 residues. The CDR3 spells CASRGTGSQNIQYF. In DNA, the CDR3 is TGTGCCAGCCGCGGAACAGGGAGCCAAAACATTCAGTACTTC.